This is a list of T cell receptor beta chains from one sample in a study of molecular identifiers for immune sequencing clone quantification. TCRdb processed the PCR reads anew with MiXCR; each CDR3 protein has one entry. The sample consists of approximately 500,000 distinct CDR3 sequences, about 25% of them appearing once. Sequencing was done on a sample of naive CD8+ T cells from blood, with Jurkat cell RNA spiked in. The receptors originated from a human donor in good health. Some libraries in this study had Jurkat cell RNA spiked in. CDR3s include the opening cysteine and the closing phenylalanine or tryptophan. Each record gives: J gene, clone size, V gene, CDR3 length, D gene, CDR3 protein, CDR3 DNA. A D gene is named only where the DNA matches it firmly. Expanded clones get a size class; other rows say once, few or many, or leave the size out.

J gene: TRBJ2-7; clone size: once; V gene: TRBV20-1; CDR3 length: 15; D gene: .; CDR3 protein: CSAYPTAELTYEQYF; CDR3 DNA: TGCAGTGCTTATCCTACAGCTGAACTAACCTACGAGCAGTACTTC
J gene: TRBJ2-7; clone size: few; V gene: TRBV5-6; CDR3 length: 14; D gene: TRBD2; CDR3 protein: CASSWTSGAGEQYF; CDR3 DNA: TGTGCCAGCAGCTGGACTAGCGGGGCGGGCGAGCAGTACTTC
J gene: TRBJ1-6; clone size: .; V gene: TRBV6-2/TRBV6-3; CDR3 length: 18; D gene: .; CDR3 protein: CASRKTLEEPLYNSPLHF; CDR3 DNA: TGTGCCAGCAGGAAGACGCTAGAGGAACCCCTCTATAATTCACCCCTCCACTTT
J gene: TRBJ1-5; clone size: few; V gene: TRBV7-8; CDR3 length: 15; D gene: .; CDR3 protein: CASSAQASLNQPQHF; CDR3 DNA: TGTGCCAGCAGCGCCCAAGCGAGTTTAAATCAGCCCCAGCATTTT
J gene: TRBJ2-1; clone size: .; V gene: TRBV4-3; CDR3 length: 15; D gene: .; CDR3 protein: CASSQDRVTYNEQFF; CDR3 DNA: TGCGCCAGCAGCCAAGACAGGGTAACCTACAATGAGCAGTTCTTC
J gene: TRBJ2-7; clone size: .; V gene: TRBV9; CDR3 length: 14; D gene: TRBD2; CDR3 protein: CASSASGRFYEQYF; CDR3 DNA: TGTGCCAGCAGCGCTAGCGGGAGGTTCTACGAGCAGTACTTC
J gene: TRBJ1-2; clone size: few; V gene: TRBV7-6; CDR3 length: 15; D gene: .; CDR3 protein: CASSFSGDRSYGYTF; CDR3 DNA: TGTGCCAGCAGCTTCTCTGGAGACAGATCTTATGGCTACACCTTC
J gene: TRBJ2-7; clone size: .; V gene: TRBV11-2; CDR3 length: 15; D gene: .; CDR3 protein: CASSYSFSITYAQYF; CDR3 DNA: TGTGCCAGCAGCTATTCGTTTAGCATTACCTACGCGCAGTACTTC
J gene: TRBJ2-2; clone size: .; V gene: TRBV6-1; CDR3 length: 15; D gene: .; CDR3 protein: CASSEAGSGTGELFF; CDR3 DNA: TGTGCCAGCAGTGAAGCAGGGTCGGGCACCGGGGAGCTGTTTTTT
J gene: TRBJ2-3; clone size: many; V gene: TRBV5-1; CDR3 length: 16; D gene: .; CDR3 protein: CASSLVQRGSTDTQYF; CDR3 DNA: TGCGCCAGCAGCTTGGTACAGAGAGGTTCCACAGATACGCAGTATTTT
J gene: TRBJ1-2; clone size: few; V gene: TRBV10-2; CDR3 length: 14; D gene: .; CDR3 protein: CASMGQAANYGYTF; CDR3 DNA: TGCGCCAGCATGGGGCAGGCGGCTAACTATGGCTACACCTTC
J gene: TRBJ2-3; clone size: many; V gene: TRBV6-2/TRBV6-3; CDR3 length: 17; D gene: TRBD2; CDR3 protein: CASIDGTSGHSTDTQYF; CDR3 DNA: TGTGCCAGCATTGACGGGACTAGCGGACATAGCACAGATACGCAGTATTTT
J gene: TRBJ2-5; clone size: few; V gene: TRBV5-6; CDR3 length: 14; D gene: TRBD1; CDR3 protein: CASSLDWTGETQYF; CDR3 DNA: TGTGCCAGCAGCTTGGACTGGACAGGAGAGACCCAGTACTTC
J gene: TRBJ2-2; clone size: many; V gene: TRBV27; CDR3 length: 14; D gene: .; CDR3 protein: CASSLSPVTGELFF; CDR3 DNA: TGTGCCAGCAGTTTGAGTCCGGTCACCGGGGAGCTGTTTTTT
J gene: TRBJ2-7; clone size: .; V gene: TRBV5-5; CDR3 length: 16; D gene: TRBD1; CDR3 protein: CASSLAKPGQHYEQYF; CDR3 DNA: TGTGCCAGCAGCTTGGCCAAGCCGGGACAGCATTACGAGCAGTACTTC
J gene: TRBJ1-4; clone size: few; V gene: TRBV6-7; CDR3 length: 13; D gene: .; CDR3 protein: CASSRNVNEKLFF; CDR3 DNA: TGTGCCAGCAGTAGGAACGTTAATGAAAAACTGTTTTTT
J gene: TRBJ2-3; clone size: .; V gene: TRBV7-3; CDR3 length: 17; D gene: TRBD2; CDR3 protein: CASSLFGGRAGTDTQYF; CDR3 DNA: TGTGCCAGCAGCTTATTTGGCGGGAGGGCCGGCACAGATACGCAGTATTTT
J gene: TRBJ1-5; clone size: many; V gene: TRBV6-2/TRBV6-3; CDR3 length: 13; D gene: .; CDR3 protein: CASSYKPDQPQHF; CDR3 DNA: TGTGCCAGCAGTTACAAACCCGATCAGCCCCAGCATTTT
J gene: TRBJ2-3; clone size: few; V gene: TRBV19; CDR3 length: 13; D gene: .; CDR3 protein: CASSITGADTQYF; CDR3 DNA: TGTGCCAGTAGTATAACAGGCGCAGATACGCAGTATTTT
J gene: TRBJ1-5; clone size: .; V gene: TRBV19; CDR3 length: 15; D gene: .; CDR3 protein: CASSIGGTLYQPQHF; CDR3 DNA: TGTGCCAGTAGTATAGGCGGGACACTTTATCAGCCCCAGCATTTT
J gene: TRBJ2-7; clone size: many; V gene: TRBV4-3; CDR3 length: 14; D gene: .; CDR3 protein: CASSQEGEAGEQYF; CDR3 DNA: TGCGCCAGCAGCCAAGAGGGAGAAGCCGGCGAGCAGTACTTC
J gene: TRBJ2-5; clone size: many; V gene: TRBV4-3; CDR3 length: 15; D gene: .; CDR3 protein: CASSQTGTGQETQYF; CDR3 DNA: TGCGCCAGCAGCCAAACCGGGACTGGCCAAGAGACCCAGTACTTC
J gene: TRBJ1-6; clone size: .; V gene: TRBV20-1; CDR3 length: 17; D gene: .; CDR3 protein: CSARDLGESSYNPPLHF; CDR3 DNA: TGCAGTGCTAGAGATCTGGGAGAAAGCTCCTATAATCCACCCCTCCACTTT
J gene: TRBJ2-2; clone size: few; V gene: TRBV20-1; CDR3 length: 13; D gene: TRBD1; CDR3 protein: CSADRGNTGELFF; CDR3 DNA: TGCAGTGCTGACAGGGGAAACACCGGGGAGCTGTTTTTT
J gene: TRBJ2-7; clone size: few; V gene: TRBV27; CDR3 length: 15; D gene: TRBD1; CDR3 protein: CASSLTGGSRYEQYF; CDR3 DNA: TGTGCCAGCAGTTTGACAGGGGGCTCCCGGTACGAGCAGTACTTC
J gene: TRBJ2-2; clone size: many; V gene: TRBV14; CDR3 length: 16; D gene: .; CDR3 protein: CASSQDEAVLTGELFF; CDR3 DNA: TGTGCCAGCAGCCAAGATGAGGCAGTTTTAACCGGGGAGCTGTTTTTT
J gene: TRBJ1-1; clone size: few; V gene: TRBV4-3; CDR3 length: 15; D gene: .; CDR3 protein: CASSQESWGGTEAFF; CDR3 DNA: TGCGCCAGCAGCCAAGAATCCTGGGGAGGAACTGAAGCTTTCTTT
J gene: TRBJ2-6; clone size: .; V gene: TRBV27; CDR3 length: 18; D gene: .; CDR3 protein: CASSFTEGTYSGANVLTF; CDR3 DNA: TGTGCCAGCAGTTTCACAGAGGGTACCTACTCTGGGGCCAACGTCCTGACTTTC
J gene: TRBJ2-1; clone size: .; V gene: TRBV25-1; CDR3 length: 17; D gene: .; CDR3 protein: CASSESRLASPYNEQFF; CDR3 DNA: TGTGCCAGCAGTGAATCGAGGTTAGCTAGTCCCTACAATGAGCAGTTCTTC
J gene: TRBJ1-4; clone size: few; V gene: TRBV2; CDR3 length: 17; D gene: .; CDR3 protein: CASSDMGPETTNEKLFF; CDR3 DNA: TGTGCCAGCAGTGACATGGGTCCCGAGACAACTAATGAAAAACTGTTTTTT